Below, 10 T cell receptor beta chains from the same sample are listed, as sequenced in a study of T cells in women clearing cervical HPV infection. Only in-frame clones appear in the TCRdb table, and some are missing; sequencing was by immunoSEQ multiplex PCR. The sample spans tens of thousands of clones; the ten largest clones claim 12%. The specimen sequenced was blood buffy coat. These receptors all come from a woman between 18 and 70 years old with a cervical HPV16 infection that either progressed to CIN3+ or cleared (not recorded which).

A word on this clone: The CDR3 is cut off 3 residues early in the read; its end comes from the germline J gene. The chain recombines TRBV7-9 with TRBJ1-1; 7 nucleotides agree with TRBD1. J was trimmed by 2 bases and V by 4 bases; bases with no gene match: 4. Germline V gene sequence: CDR1 SEHNR, CDR2 FQNEAQ (reference sequence). There are 14 residues in the CDR3. Partial CDR3 DNA: TGTGCCAGCAGCTCAAGGGACAGTAACACTGAA. Amino acids: CASSSRDSNTE. The entire CDR3 protein reads CASSSRDSNTEAFF.

Measured by frequency, this clone is medium-sized (0.01 to 0.1%). The CDR3 goes on 3 residues after the read ends, and that part is filled in from the germline J gene. The chain joins TRBV19 to TRBJ2-5; TRBD1 might be the D (6 bases). This CDR3 has 15 residues. Germline V gene lookup returns CDR1 LNHDA and CDR2 SQIVND (reference sequence). V was trimmed by 3 bases and J by 7 bases, leaving 18 bases between them. CDR3 amino acids: CASSIQQGEGRTQYF. CDR3 DNA, as far as it was read: TGTGCCAGTAGTATCCAACAGGGCGAAGGTCGGACC. Drawing the rest from reference TRBV19 and TRBJ2-5, the complete variable domain is DGGITQSPKYLFRKEGQNVTLSCEQNLNHDAMYWYRQDPGQGLRLIYYSQIVNDFQKGDIAEGYSVSREKKESFPLTVTSAQKNPTAFYLCASSIQQGEGRTQYFGPGTRLLVL.

Regarding this clone: Coverage ceases 3 residues before the CDR3 finishes, and the germline J gene fills in the end. V is TRBV7-2 and J is TRBJ1-1, with D possibly matching TRBD1 (5 bases). V was pared by 2 bases and J by 3 bases, with 10 bases between. Looked up from germline, CDR1 is SGHTA and CDR2 is FQGNSA. This CDR3 comprises 14 residues. CDR3 amino acids: CASSLFGRDTEAFF. The sequenced CDR3 bases are TGTGCCAGCAGCTTATTCGGCAGGGACACTGAA. The entire variable domain, with the rest obtained from reference TRBV7-2 and TRBJ1-1, is as follows: GAGVSQSPSNKVTEKGKDVELRCDPISGHTALYWYRQSLGQGLEFLIYFQGNSAPDKSGLPSDRFSAERTGGSVSTLTIQRTQQEDSAVYLCASSLFGRDTEAFFGQGTRLTVV.

Details on this clone: Read sequence stops 3 residues before the CDR3 end, and the germline J gene provides the missing end. The V gene is TRBV6-1, the J gene TRBJ1-5; TRBD1 agrees at 8 bases. Germline CDR1 and CDR2: MNHNS and SASEGT. This CDR3 has 16 amino acids. The V segment lost 4 bases and the J segment 4 bases; nucleotides outside the gene matches: 9. Incomplete CDR3 DNA: TGTGCCAGCAGTGGTCAGGGGGCGGTCGGAAATCAGCCC. It encodes CASSGQGAVGNQP. The whole CDR3 reads CASSGQGAVGNQPQHF.

Concerning this clone itself: The read terminates 3 residues ahead of where the CDR3 ends, so the germline J gene completes it. The genes are TRBV19 and TRBJ2-1; the match to TRBD2 covers 9 bases. Germline CDR1 and CDR2: LNHDA and SQIVND (reference sequence). Trimming at V came to 11 bases and at J to 5 bases, leaving 10 bases not matched to a gene. The length of the CDR3 is 14 residues. The CDR3 loop reads CASQAGGVNNEQFF. CDR3 bases read: TGTGCCTCCCAAGCGGGAGGAGTGAACAATGAG.

Details on this clone: The read terminates 3 residues before the CDR3 end, so the remaining end is supplied by the germline J gene. The chain has TRBV5-1 and TRBJ1-1, with 7 bases that match TRBD1. This CDR3 comprises 14 residues. Trimming took 4 bases from V and 1 from J; bases not matched to a gene: 4. In germline, CDR1 is SGHRS, CDR2 YFSETQ. Partial CDR3 DNA: TGCGCCAGCAGCCGGGGGACAGAGAACACTGAA. Translated: CASSRGTENTE. The full CDR3 is CASSRGTENTEAFF.

As to this clone: The observed sequence ends 3 residues before the CDR3 terminus, with the missing tail filled in from the germline J gene. V gene TRBV30 combines with J gene TRBJ2-3; D possibly corresponds to TRBD1 (5 bases). Germline CDR1 and CDR2: GTSNPN and SVGIG (reference sequence). The CDR3 is made up of 15 amino acids. The CDR3 bases that were read are TGTGCCTGGAGTCATTCAGGGCCGGGCAATCAGCCG. This encodes CAWSHSGPGNQP. The whole CDR3 sequence reads CAWSHSGPGNQPQYF.

A remark on this clone: The read comes to an end 3 residues before the CDR3 does, leaving the germline J gene to fill in the end. This rearrangement joins TRBV7-9 to TRBJ1-1; possible D gene TRBD1, 5 bases. Looked up from germline, CDR1 is SEHNR and CDR2 is FQNEAQ (reference sequence). V dropped 2 bases and J dropped 6 bases, with 10 bases sitting between them. This CDR3 is 13 amino acids long. This CDR3 reads CASSLSGFAEAFF. The part of the CDR3 DNA that was read is TGTGCCAGCAGCTTATCAGGGTTCGCTGAA.

The CDR3 DNA, read in part, is TGTGCCAGCAGCACGGGACAGGGGGAAACAGATACG. Residues: CASSTGQGETDT. The whole CDR3 region reads CASSTGQGETDTAFF. The gene calls are TRBV7-9 and TRBJ1-1; 11 positions match TRBD1. The read terminates 3 residues before the CDR3 end, so the remaining end is supplied by the germline J gene. The CDR3 has 15 amino acids. Looked up from germline, CDR1 is SEHNR and CDR2 is FQNEAQ (reference sequence).

With respect to this clone: The CDR3 is cut off 3 residues early in the read; its end comes from the germline J gene. The rearrangement links TRBV2 to TRBJ2-5; either TRBD1 or TRBD2 may fit D (7 bases each). The CDR3 has 15 residues. Trimming took off 8 bases at V and 7 bases at J, with 23 bases between the two ends. Germline lookup yields CDR1 SNHLY and CDR2 FYNNEI. CDR3 bases read: TGTGCCAGCGGGGAGACACAGGGGAGGGCAGGGACC. Translated, it gives CASGETQGRAGT. The full-length CDR3 reads as CASGETQGRAGTQYF.